These T cell receptor beta chains were read from a single sample in a study of T cells in Graves' hyperthyroidism and ophthalmopathy. TCRdb fed the multiplex PCR reads into MiXCR, producing one record per CDR3 protein. The sample includes about 840,000 distinct CDR3 sequences, approximately 40% of them seen just once. Source material: blood. The receptors derive from a man in his late teens or twenties with Graves' hyperthyroidism. Each CDR3 is given with its conserved first and last residue. The order of the fields is D gene, clone size, V gene, J gene, CDR3 DNA, CDR3 protein. The D gene is left open where the match is weak. Size tells how often a clone was seen (once, few, many) or the class of an expanded clone, and some rows leave it out.

.	.	TRBV12-3/TRBV12-4	TRBJ2-7	TGTGCCAGCTCTACCGCAGGGGTTCCCTCCTACGAGCAGTACTTC	CASSTAGVPSYEQYF
.	.	TRBV6-5	TRBJ2-7	TGTGCCAGCAGTCCGAAGGATACAAGGGCCTACGAGCAGTACTTC	CASSPKDTRAYEQYF
.	.	TRBV5-5	TRBJ1-3	TGTGCCAGCAGCGGCCGCTCGAAGGACACCATATATTTT	CASSGRSKDTIYF
TRBD1	many	TRBV29-1	TRBJ1-2	TGCAGCGCGGCGACAGGGCTCTATGGCTACACCTTC	CSAATGLYGYTF
.	.	TRBV20-1	TRBJ1-1	TGCAGTGCTAGAGTCGGGGGCATAGGAGACACTGAAGTTTTCTTT	CSARVGGIGDTEVFF
.	few	TRBV9	TRBJ2-2	TGTGCCAGCAGCGATAAACAGGGATGGAACACCGGGGAGCTGTTTTTT	CASSDKQGWNTGELFF
TRBD2	many	TRBV25-1	TRBJ2-5	TGTGCCAGCACGACTAGCCAGGCCGAAGAGACCCAGTACTTC	CASTTSQAEETQYF
.	.	TRBV15	TRBJ2-7	TGTGCCACCAGCAGAGCCACAACTCGGAACGAGCAGTACTTC	CATSRATTRNEQYF
.	.	TRBV13	TRBJ2-7	TGTGCCAGCAGTCCCGAAGGACAGACCTACGAGCAGTACTTC	CASSPEGQTYEQYF
.	.	TRBV5-1	TRBJ2-7	TGCGCCAGCAGCTTGGGTTTGGGGATCAACGAGCAGTACTTC	CASSLGLGINEQYF
.	many	TRBV9	TRBJ2-5	TGTGCCAGCAGCGTAGGGGGTCAGCCCGGAGAGACCCAGTACTTC	CASSVGGQPGETQYF
.	few	TRBV20-1	TRBJ2-3	TGCAGTGCTAGAATCAATCTAGTTCCGTATTTT	CSARINLVPYF
TRBD2	.	TRBV29-1	TRBJ2-7	TGCAGCGTTTACATAGCGGGACTTTCCCCTCGCGAGCAGTACTTC	CSVYIAGLSPREQYF
.	few	TRBV20-1	TRBJ1-3	TGCAGTGGCCTCGCGACAGGAATCGCCTCTGGAAACACCATATATTTT	CSGLATGIASGNTIYF
TRBD1	.	TRBV9	TRBJ2-6	TGTGCCAGCAGCATCGGACAGGGGGACCTCTCTGGGGCCAACGTCCTGACTTTC	CASSIGQGDLSGANVLTF
TRBD1	few	TRBV7-3	TRBJ2-7	TGCGCCAGCAGCCACTCGACAGGGGTTGACGAGCAGTACTTC	CASSHSTGVDEQYF
.	few	TRBV7-2	TRBJ1-2	TGTGCCAGCACCGGGTCACCTGGGGGCTATGGCTACACCTTC	CASTGSPGGYGYTF
TRBD1	few	TRBV12-3/TRBV12-4	TRBJ1-5	TGTGCCAGCAGTTTAGGGACAGGGCGAGATAGCAATCAGCCCCAGCATTTT	CASSLGTGRDSNQPQHF
.	.	TRBV15	TRBJ1-1	TGTGCCACCAGCAGTTTACATCAAGGGCTGAGAACTGAAGCTTTCTTT	CATSSLHQGLRTEAFF
TRBD1	.	TRBV2	TRBJ1-6	TGTGCCAGCAGTCGAGACAGGGGCGGTAATTCACCCCTCCACTTT	CASSRDRGGNSPLHF
.	.	TRBV29-1	TRBJ2-3	TGCAGCGTTATTGCCCAGCGGGTAACAGATACGCAGTATTTT	CSVIAQRVTDTQYF
.	few	TRBV4-3	TRBJ2-6	TGCGCCAGCAGCCAAGAGTCCCGGTCCGTCTCAGGGGCCAACGTCCTGACTTTC	CASSQESRSVSGANVLTF
.	many	TRBV29-1	TRBJ2-7	TGCAGCGTTGAATCGCCGGAGAGCTCCTACGAGCAGTACTTC	CSVESPESSYEQYF
TRBD2	.	TRBV11-2	TRBJ2-5	TGTGCCAGCAGTTTAGGCCTGGGACTAAATTTGGAGTACTTC	CASSLGLGLNLEYF
.	.	TRBV29-1	TRBJ2-3	TGCAGCGCCACGGAGGAGACGGATACGCAGTATTTT	CSATEETDTQYF
.	.	TRBV19	TRBJ1-1	TGTGCCAGTAGTATAACCGGACGAGGTACTGAAGCTTTCTTT	CASSITGRGTEAFF
.	few	TRBV12-3/TRBV12-4	TRBJ1-6	TGTGCCAGCAGTTACTCGGGGACGTCTAATTCACCCCTCCACTTT	CASSYSGTSNSPLHF
.	many	TRBV12-3/TRBV12-4	TRBJ1-4	TGTGCCAGCACCCCCAATGGATGG	CASTPNGW
.	.	TRBV7-2	TRBJ1-6	TGTGCCAGCAGCTTAGCCTCGGACAGCTTGAATTCACCCCTCCACTTT	CASSLASDSLNSPLHF
TRBD2	many	TRBV29-1	TRBJ2-7	TGCAGCGTTGAAGATCTCGCTAGCGGGAGTAGCGCCTACGAGCAGTACTTC	CSVEDLASGSSAYEQYF
.	.	TRBV12-3/TRBV12-4	TRBJ2-7	TGTGCCACCACATCCAACGCTTACGTCGCTGAGCAGTACTTC	CATTSNAYVAEQYF
.	.	TRBV29-1	TRBJ1-5	TGCAGCGTCCACAGCGCCCAGCATTTT	CSVHSAQHF
.	many	TRBV29-1	TRBJ2-7	TGCAGCGTTGAATGGCAGGGAGGACCCTACGAGCAGTACTTC	CSVEWQGGPYEQYF
.	few	TRBV6-4	TRBJ1-5	TGTGCCAGCAGTGAAACCAAGGACAAGCCGCCCCAGCATTTT	CASSETKDKPPQHF
.	many	TRBV19	TRBJ1-1	TGTGCCAGTGAGGACAGCATGAACACTGAAGCTTTCTTT	CASEDSMNTEAFF
TRBD1	.	TRBV20-1	TRBJ1-1	TGCAGTGCTAACTACGGGACAGCCGAAGCTTTCTTT	CSANYGTAEAFF
TRBD1	few	TRBV7-9	TRBJ2-2	TGTGCCAGCAGCCCTGAGGGACAGGGGACGGGGGAGCTGTTTTTT	CASSPEGQGTGELFF
.	.	TRBV7-2	TRBJ1-1	TGTGCCAGCAGCGTCCCGGGGGGGGCGGTCGAAGCTTTCTTT	CASSVPGGAVEAFF
.	many	TRBV11-2	TRBJ2-7	TGTGCCAGCAGTGGACTGGTCTACGAGCAGTACTTC	CASSGLVYEQYF
.	few	TRBV6-5	TRBJ1-5	TGTGCCAGCAGTTCCGGGGCCCATCAGCCCCAGCATTTT	CASSSGAHQPQHF
TRBD1	.	TRBV15	TRBJ2-2	TGTGCCACCAGCAGCCTTGACAGGGGACACACCGGGGAGCTGTTTTTT	CATSSLDRGHTGELFF
.	.	TRBV19	TRBJ2-7	TGTGCCAGTAGTCGGAAAGGCGAACCTTCTTACGAGCAGTACTTC	CASSRKGEPSYEQYF
TRBD2	many	TRBV7-3	TRBJ2-5	TGTGCCAGCAGCTCCAAGCGGGGGGAGACCCAGTACTTC	CASSSKRGETQYF
TRBD1	.	TRBV10-2	TRBJ1-2	TGCGCCAGCAGGGTGACAGGGGAAGGCTATGGCTACACCTTC	CASRVTGEGYGYTF
.	many	TRBV20-1	TRBJ1-2	TGCAGTGCTAGACAGACGGGGAATGATGGCTACACCTTC	CSARQTGNDGYTF
TRBD2	few	TRBV6-2/TRBV6-3	TRBJ2-5	TGTGCCAGCAGTCCTAGCGGGGGGGCCTTAGAGACCCAGTACTTC	CASSPSGGALETQYF
TRBD1	.	TRBV11-2	TRBJ1-1	TGTGCCAGCAGCTACCGGGGACAGGGTTTTACTGAAGCTTTCTTT	CASSYRGQGFTEAFF
.	many	TRBV20-1	TRBJ2-7	TGCAGTGCTAGTCCTACCCGGGGACGCGAGCAGTACTTC	CSASPTRGREQYF
TRBD2	.	TRBV5-1	TRBJ2-2	TGCGCCAGTCTAGCGGTGAACACCGGGGAGCTGTTTTTT	CASLAVNTGELFF
.	.	TRBV29-1	TRBJ2-3	TGCAGCCTGCGAGGGGGACAATGGGGCGCAGATACGCAGTATTTT	CSLRGGQWGADTQYF
.	.	TRBV4-1	TRBJ1-1	TGCGCCAGCAGCCAAGGGACGGCCGCCTTGAACACTGAAGCTTTCTTT	CASSQGTAALNTEAFF
.	few	TRBV10-3	TRBJ1-1	TGTGCCAGCCAGTCCCCCGCTGAAGCTTTCTTT	CASQSPAEAFF
.	few	TRBV2	TRBJ1-1	TGTGCCAGCATCAGGGCAGAGAACACTGAAGCTTTCTTT	CASIRAENTEAFF
.	.	TRBV19	TRBJ2-5	TGTGCCAGTAGTGTTCAGGCCCAGTACTTC	CASSVQAQYF
.	once	TRBV4-1	TRBJ2-2	TGCGCCAGCAGCCAATCCCAGGGAAAGACCGGGGAGCCGTTTTTT	CASSQSQGKTGEPFF
.	many	TRBV15	TRBJ1-3	TGTGCCACCAGCGACCACAGGGCCTCTGGAAACACCATATATTTT	CATSDHRASGNTIYF
.	.	TRBV29-1	TRBJ2-2	TGTGCCTGGGACGCACCCGGGGAGCTGTTTTTT	CAWDAPGELFF